This entry lists 13 T cell receptor beta chains sequenced from one sample in a study of chemoradiotherapy in HPV16-positive cancers (dated by TCRdb to between 2020 and 2023). Libraries were made using the immunoSEQ multiplex PCR assay. TCRdb took this table from immuneACCESS and kept in-frame rearrangements with V and J called. Such tables lack part of the clones; where checked against another copy, unresolved V genes explain under half of the gap, and the rest is unexplained. This sample holds just over 25,000 clones; approximately 92% were observed only once. 20% to 25% of the sample rests with the top ten. The sample in question was blood, obtained from a patient who underwent chemoradiotherapy. These receptors all come from a human donor with HPV-associated anogenital cancer.

V is TRBV7-6 and J is TRBJ1-4; 7 nucleotides line up with TRBD1. The germline V gene encodes CDR1 SGHVS and CDR2 FNYEAQ. CDR3 length: 15 residues. Germline trimming cut 6 bases from V and 4 bases from J; bases unmatched to any gene: 8. The CDR3 DNA is TGTGCCAGCAGTCCCGAGGACAGGAGTAATGAAAAACTGTTTTTT. Protein sequence: CASSPEDRSNEKLFF.

This chain joins TRBV9 and TRBJ2-2; no firm D call. The CDR3 has 14 amino acids. The V gene lost 0 bases and the J gene lost 4 bases, with 7 bases spanning the gap. CDR1 and CDR2 from the germline V gene are SGDLS and YYNGEE. CDR3 in DNA: TGTGCCAGCAGCGTAGGGGGTGGCACCGGGGAGCTGTTTTTT. Amino acids: CASSVGGGTGELFF.

The V and J genes are TRBV7-9 and TRBJ1-2, with 7 bases matching TRBD1. This CDR3 has 15 amino acids. Germline lookup yields CDR1 SEHNR and CDR2 FQNEAQ (reference sequence). With 5 bases clipped from V and 5 bases from J, the junction kept 11 bases outside the gene matches. The CDR3 loop is CASSAGTASGYGYTF. CDR3 coding DNA: TGTGCCAGCAGCGCGGGGACAGCCTCCGGGTATGGCTACACCTTC. Full variable domain (remainder filled in from reference TRBV7-9 and TRBJ1-2): DTGVSQNPRHKITKRGQNVTFRCDPISEHNRLYWYRQTLGQGPEFLTYFQNEAQLEKSRLLSDRFSAERPKGSFSTLEIQRTEQGDSAMYLCASSAGTASGYGYTFGSGTRLTVV.

A remark on this clone: The junction departs from the called germline gene at one end, perhaps through a read error. This chain uses TRBV7-7 with TRBJ2-2; D gene uncertain. The CDR3 is made up of 16 amino acids. Germline-derived CDR1 and CDR2 are SSHAT and FNYEAQ (reference sequence). The CDR3 spells CASSLEPDANTGELFF. CDR3 DNA: TGTGCTAGCAGCTTAGAACCAGACGCGAACACCGGGGAGCTGTTTTTT.

Here the CDR3 DNA reads TGTGCCTGGAGCAGGGGGACGCCTGGAAACACCATATATTTT. Translating it yields CAWSRGTPGNTIYF. The genes are TRBV30 and TRBJ1-3, with 7 bases matching TRBD1. The CDR3 has 14 amino acids. Germline V gene lookup returns CDR1 GTSNPN and CDR2 SVGIG (reference sequence). J lost 2 bases, V lost 3 bases, and 4 bases had no gene match.

The J gene is TRBJ1-3, the V gene TRBV9; D is ambiguous. Trimming took 3 bases from V and 4 from J, leaving 5 bases between them. The CDR3 length is 12 residues. Germline values: CDR1 SGDLS, CDR2 YYNGEE. DNA of the CDR3: TGTGCCAGCAGCGGCTTGGGAAACACCATATATTTT. It translates to CASSGLGNTIYF.

The genes are TRBV19 and TRBJ2-3; D perhaps matches TRBD2 (6 bases). The CDR3 is 16 amino acids. V gave up 3 bases and J gave up 3 bases, with 16 bases separating them. Looked up from germline, CDR1 is LNHDA and CDR2 is SQIVND (reference sequence). Here the CDR3 reads CASSMILGSGTDTQYF. The CDR3 region has the DNA TGTGCCAGTAGTATGATCCTCGGGAGCGGGACAGATACGCAGTATTTT.

The V call is TRBV2, the J call TRBJ2-1; TRBD1 matches 8 bases. Losses at the gene ends were 6 bases for V and 6 bases for J; bases not matched to a gene: 4. The germline V gene encodes CDR1 SNHLY and CDR2 FYNNEI. The CDR3 runs 13 residues. CDR3 protein: CASSSDRGNEQFF. In DNA, the CDR3 is TGTGCCAGCAGCTCCGACAGGGGCAATGAGCAGTTCTTC.

V is TRBV28 and J is TRBJ1-4; no clear D. V lost 3 bases and J 7 bases, leaving 12 bases between the germline ends. Per germline, CDR1 MDHEN and CDR2 SYDVKM. This CDR3 has 14 residues. CDR3 coding DNA: TGTGCCAGCAGTTTTGGCCCCTGGGGTGAAAAACTGTTTTTT. This gives the protein CASSFGPWGEKLFF.

The J gene is TRBJ2-3, the V gene TRBV2; D might be TRBD1 (6 bases). Germline assignment: CDR1 SNHLY and CDR2 FYNNEI. The CDR3 spans 14 residues. The V and J ends lost 1 base and 4 bases respectively, with 9 bases between them. The CDR3 coding sequence is TGTGCCAGCAGTGAAGGGGGGCCCCCAGATACGCAGTATTTT. It encodes CASSEGGPPDTQYF. Together with reference TRBV2 and TRBJ2-3, the CDR3 gives the full variable domain: EPEVTQTPSHQVTQMGQEVILRCVPISNHLYFYWYRQILGQKVEFLVSFYNNEISEKSEIFDDQFSVERPDGSNFTLKIRSTKLEDSAMYFCASSEGGPPDTQYFGPGTRLTVL.

This chain joins TRBV5-1 and TRBJ2-1; possible D gene TRBD2, 6 bases. Germline lookup yields CDR1 SGHRS and CDR2 YFSETQ. The CDR3 length is 15 residues. V lost 1 base, J lost 3 bases, and 11 bases lay in between. This CDR3 reads CASSLILGGYNEQFF. The DNA for the CDR3 is TGCGCCAGCAGCTTGATTCTGGGGGGCTACAATGAGCAGTTCTTC.

This clone qualifies as medium-sized. The chain uses TRBV18 and TRBJ1-2; TRBD1 matches at 8 bases. CDR1 and CDR2 from the germline V gene are KGHSH and LQKENI. V trimming: 3 bases; J trimming: 0 bases; junction bases outside the gene matches: 6. This CDR3 spans 16 amino acids. The CDR3 nucleotides are TGTGCCAGCTCACCCGGACAGGGAAGAGCTAACTATGGCTACACCTTC. It yields the protein CASSPGQGRANYGYTF.

The rearrangement uses TRBV6-5 and TRBJ2-7, with 10 bases matching TRBD2. The V segment lost 7 bases and the J segment 5 bases; nucleotides outside the gene matches: 5. CDR1 is MNHEY, CDR2 SVGAGI, per germline. The CDR3 is 13 amino acids. CDR3 in amino acids: CASNDLAGDEQYF. CDR3 nucleotide sequence: TGTGCCAGCAATGATCTAGCGGGAGACGAGCAGTACTTC.